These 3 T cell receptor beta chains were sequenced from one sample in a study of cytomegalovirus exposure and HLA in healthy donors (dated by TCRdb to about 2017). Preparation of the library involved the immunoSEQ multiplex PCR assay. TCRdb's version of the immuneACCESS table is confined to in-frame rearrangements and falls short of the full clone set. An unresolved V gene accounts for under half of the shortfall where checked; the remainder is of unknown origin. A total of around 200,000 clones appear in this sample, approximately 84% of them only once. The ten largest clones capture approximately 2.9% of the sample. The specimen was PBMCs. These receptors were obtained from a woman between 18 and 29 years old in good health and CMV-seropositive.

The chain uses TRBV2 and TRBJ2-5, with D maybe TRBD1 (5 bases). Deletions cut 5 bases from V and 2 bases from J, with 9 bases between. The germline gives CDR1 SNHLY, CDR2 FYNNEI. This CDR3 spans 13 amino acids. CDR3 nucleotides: TGTGCCAGCAGTTCCCGACAGCAAGAGACCCAGTACTTC. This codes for CASSSRQQETQYF.

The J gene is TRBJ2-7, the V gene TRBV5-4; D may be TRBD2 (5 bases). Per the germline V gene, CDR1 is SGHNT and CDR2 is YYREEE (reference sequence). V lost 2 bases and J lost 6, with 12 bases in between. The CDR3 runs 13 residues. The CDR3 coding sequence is TGTGCCAGCAGCTTCGGGGAACTGAGCGAGCAGTACTTC. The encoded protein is CASSFGELSEQYF.

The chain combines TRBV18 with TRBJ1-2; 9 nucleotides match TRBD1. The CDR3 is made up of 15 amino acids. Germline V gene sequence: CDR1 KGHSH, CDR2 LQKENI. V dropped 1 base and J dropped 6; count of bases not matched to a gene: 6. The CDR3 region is CASSPRGQGGDGYTF. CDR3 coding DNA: TGTGCCAGCTCACCACGGGGACAGGGAGGAGATGGCTACACCTTC. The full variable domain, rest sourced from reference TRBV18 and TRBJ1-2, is NAGVMQNPRHLVRRRGQEARLRCSPMKGHSHVYWYRQLPEEGLKFMVYLQKENIIDESGMPKERFSAEFPKEGPSILRIQQVVRGDSAAYFCASSPRGQGGDGYTFGSGTRLTVV.